This T cell receptor (beta chain) was sequenced for a study of T cell repertoires in cytomegalovirus infection. Overall study: Matching HLA type, along with CMV infection, was indicated by public TCR beta signatures.

TCRdb re-analysed the reads in MiXCR, keeping a single row per CDR3 protein. The sample shows under 500,000 distinct CDR3 sequences, roughly 42% of them seen only once. CDR3 size: 16 residues. Unmatched junction bases numbered 6, after V lost 4 bases and J lost 3 bases. Germline CDR1 KGHSH, CDR2 LQKENI. Note on this clonotype: Its antigen is unidentified.

Study-level points and caveats: Frequencies of public TCR beta families were cumulated, and this identified carriers of CMV plus the relevant HLA. The ex vivo response showed dominance by HLA-C-restricted CMV-specific TCR beta clonotypes.

V is TRBV18 and J is TRBJ2-2, with 9 nucleotides matching TRBD1. This sequence was found in a human donor in good health (CMV status not recorded). Some clones in this sample may be carry-over from other donors' samples. Here the sequenced sample was cultured PBMCs, taken from culture after CMV antigen stimulation. The CDR3 nucleotides read TGTGCCAGCTCACTTTACCGGGACAGGGACACCGGGGAGCTGTTTTTT. It translates to CASSLYRDRDTGELFF. Combining the CDR3 with reference TRBV18 and TRBJ2-2 gives the whole variable domain NAGVMQNPRHLVRRRGQEARLRCSPMKGHSHVYWYRQLPEEGLKFMVYLQKENIIDESGMPKERFSAEFPKEGPSILRIQQVVRGDSAAYFCASSLYRDRDTGELFFGEGSRLTVL.